This T cell receptor (beta chain) was documented in a study of T cells in Graves' hyperthyroidism and ophthalmopathy. Using RNA transcripts as the source, TCR beta CDR3 regions were amplified. An initial round of RT-PCR targeting the TCR CDR3 relied on the HTBI primer set. One entry per CDR3 protein, called by TCRdb with MiXCR from the multiplex PCR reads. The table records around 450,000 distinct CDR3 sequences, around 16% of them present only once. CDR1 is LNHDA and CDR2 is SQIVND in the germline V gene (reference sequence). Trimming left V 6 bases short and J 3 bases short, with 17 bases between. This CDR3 region has 15 residues. This clonotype was counted only a few times.

The sample comprised blood. This clonotype originated in a woman aged 18 to 35 with Graves' hyperthyroidism. The chain uses TRBV19 and TRBJ1-1; D gene unclear. The CDR3 nucleotides read TGTGCCAGTAGAACCCTAGGACTGGCGGACACTGAAGCTTTCTTT. This sequence encodes CASRTLGLADTEAFF.